The rows below give T cell receptor beta chains drawn from one sample of a study of cytomegalovirus exposure and HLA in healthy donors. Some clones are missing from TCRdb's copy, which holds only in-frame ones; the method was immunoSEQ multiplex PCR. Of around 120,000 clones in the sample, roughly four fifths were seen once. Material: PBMCs. These receptor sequences come from a boy younger than 10 in good health and CMV-seronegative. CDR3s include the opening cysteine and the closing phenylalanine or tryptophan. Fields, in order: clone size, D gene, V gene, J gene, CDR3 protein, CDR3 DNA. The D gene is left open where the match is weak. Clone size appears in some rows only: once, few, many, or a class for an expanded clone.

clone size: NA
D gene: NA
V gene: TRBV7-3
J gene: TRBJ2-1
CDR3 protein: CASSLRRDGEQFF
CDR3 DNA: TGTGCCAGCAGCTTAAGGAGGGATGGGGAGCAGTTCTTC

clone size: NA
D gene: NA
V gene: TRBV9
J gene: TRBJ2-5
CDR3 protein: CASSVDRGLQETQYF
CDR3 DNA: TGTGCCAGCAGCGTAGACAGGGGACTCCAAGAGACCCAGTACTTC

clone size: NA
D gene: TRBD1
V gene: TRBV4-1
J gene: TRBJ1-1
CDR3 protein: CASRAGQLNTEAFF
CDR3 DNA: TGCGCCAGCAGGGCGGGACAGCTGAACACTGAAGCTTTCTTT

clone size: NA
D gene: TRBD1
V gene: TRBV19
J gene: TRBJ1-1
CDR3 protein: CASSILSDRGRNTEAFF
CDR3 DNA: TGTGCCAGTAGCATCCTATCGGACAGGGGCCGAAACACTGAAGCTTTCTTT

clone size: NA
D gene: NA
V gene: TRBV7-8
J gene: TRBJ1-2
CDR3 protein: CASSRRQANYGYTF
CDR3 DNA: TGTGCCAGCAGCCGCCGACAGGCTAACTATGGCTACACCTTC

clone size: NA
D gene: TRBD1
V gene: TRBV10-3
J gene: TRBJ1-3
CDR3 protein: CAIRETRQGLREIAGNTIYF
CDR3 DNA: TGTGCCATCAGGGAGACACGACAGGGGCTCCGTGAAATCGCTGGAAACACCATATATTTT

clone size: NA
D gene: TRBD1
V gene: TRBV7-6
J gene: TRBJ1-2
CDR3 protein: CASSLRGRDGYTF
CDR3 DNA: TGTGCCAGCAGCCTCAGGGGGCGAGATGGCTACACCTTC

clone size: NA
D gene: NA
V gene: TRBV6-5
J gene: TRBJ2-2
CDR3 protein: CASSGQRGNTGELFF
CDR3 DNA: TGTGCCAGCAGCGGTCAACGGGGTAACACCGGGGAGCTGTTTTTT

clone size: once
D gene: NA
V gene: TRBV19
J gene: TRBJ2-7
CDR3 protein: CASSPGSYEQYF
CDR3 DNA: TGTGCCAGTAGTCCGGGGTCCTACGAGCAGTACTTC

clone size: NA
D gene: NA
V gene: TRBV6-4
J gene: TRBJ2-1
CDR3 protein: CASSAHSGSYNEQFF
CDR3 DNA: TGTGCCAGCAGTGCCCATTCAGGTTCCTACAATGAGCAGTTCTTC

clone size: few
D gene: TRBD1
V gene: TRBV6-1
J gene: TRBJ1-4
CDR3 protein: CASSDPLDRAEKLFF
CDR3 DNA: TGTGCCAGCAGTGACCCTCTTGACAGGGCTGAAAAACTGTTTTTT

clone size: once
D gene: NA
V gene: TRBV9
J gene: TRBJ1-2
CDR3 protein: CASSVEGYGYTF
CDR3 DNA: TGTGCCAGCAGCGTAGAGGGGTATGGCTACACCTTC

clone size: once
D gene: NA
V gene: TRBV7-9
J gene: TRBJ1-2
CDR3 protein: CSSSLLQGSGGYTF
CDR3 DNA: TGTTCCAGCAGCCTTTTACAGGGCTCGGGCGGCTACACCTTC

clone size: few
D gene: NA
V gene: TRBV6-5
J gene: TRBJ1-5
CDR3 protein: CASSFAQGSNQPQHF
CDR3 DNA: TGTGCCAGCAGTTTCGCCCAGGGTAGCAATCAGCCCCAGCATTTT

clone size: NA
D gene: TRBD2
V gene: TRBV9
J gene: TRBJ2-1
CDR3 protein: CASSGKPGLAGGGNEQFF
CDR3 DNA: TGTGCCAGCAGCGGGAAACCGGGACTAGCGGGGGGGGGCAATGAGCAGTTCTTC

clone size: NA
D gene: NA
V gene: TRBV7-9
J gene: TRBJ1-5
CDR3 protein: CTSSLSAPGPQHF
CDR3 DNA: TGTACCAGCAGCTTGTCGGCCCCGGGGCCCCAGCATTTT

clone size: NA
D gene: TRBD2
V gene: TRBV19
J gene: TRBJ2-1
CDR3 protein: CASTPAASGGYNEQFF
CDR3 DNA: TGTGCCAGTACCCCTGCGGCTAGCGGGGGTTACAATGAGCAGTTCTTC

clone size: NA
D gene: TRBD1
V gene: TRBV19
J gene: TRBJ1-5
CDR3 protein: CASSLQDRRNQPQHF
CDR3 DNA: TGTGCCAGTAGTTTGCAGGACAGGCGCAATCAGCCCCAGCATTTT

clone size: NA
D gene: NA
V gene: TRBV19
J gene: TRBJ1-2
CDR3 protein: CASSIWSTTYGYTF
CDR3 DNA: TGTGCCAGTAGTATTTGGAGCACCACCTATGGCTACACCTTC

clone size: NA
D gene: TRBD2
V gene: TRBV15
J gene: TRBJ2-3
CDR3 protein: CATSSGGGDTQYF
CDR3 DNA: TGTGCCACCAGCAGCGGGGGGGGAGATACGCAGTATTTT

clone size: NA
D gene: TRBD2
V gene: TRBV9
J gene: TRBJ2-1
CDR3 protein: CASSVALAGGPYNEQFF
CDR3 DNA: TGTGCCAGCAGCGTAGCCCTAGCGGGGGGCCCCTACAATGAGCAGTTCTTC

clone size: NA
D gene: TRBD2
V gene: TRBV11-2
J gene: TRBJ2-3
CDR3 protein: CASSPWTSGGTDTQYF
CDR3 DNA: TGTGCCAGCAGCCCCTGGACTAGCGGGGGCACAGATACGCAGTATTTT

clone size: NA
D gene: NA
V gene: TRBV30
J gene: TRBJ2-7
CDR3 protein: CAWRTRGSSYEQYF
CDR3 DNA: TGTGCCTGGAGAACCAGGGGAAGCTCCTACGAGCAGTACTTC

clone size: NA
D gene: NA
V gene: TRBV6-6
J gene: TRBJ2-2
CDR3 protein: CASTRPGRGGTGELFF
CDR3 DNA: TGTGCCAGCACCCGGCCCGGACGGGGAGGCACCGGGGAGCTGTTTTTT

clone size: few
D gene: TRBD2
V gene: TRBV6-4
J gene: TRBJ2-3
CDR3 protein: CASSEASGTGDTQYF
CDR3 DNA: TGTGCCAGCAGTGAAGCTAGCGGGACGGGGGATACGCAGTATTTT

clone size: once
D gene: TRBD1
V gene: TRBV7-6
J gene: TRBJ1-4
CDR3 protein: CASSKARWGQLGTNEKLFF
CDR3 DNA: TGTGCCAGCAGTAAAGCACGATGGGGACAGCTGGGGACTAATGAAAAACTGTTTTTT

clone size: NA
D gene: NA
V gene: TRBV9
J gene: TRBJ1-2
CDR3 protein: CASSVASGYGYTF
CDR3 DNA: TGTGCCAGCAGCGTAGCTTCAGGATATGGCTACACCTTC

clone size: NA
D gene: NA
V gene: TRBV5-3
J gene: TRBJ1-3
CDR3 protein: CARSLDRREAGNTIYF
CDR3 DNA: TGTGCCAGAAGCTTGGACAGGAGGGAAGCTGGAAACACCATATATTTT

clone size: NA
D gene: TRBD1
V gene: TRBV4-1
J gene: TRBJ1-5
CDR3 protein: CASSHDRERQPQHF
CDR3 DNA: TGCGCCAGCAGCCACGACAGGGAGCGACAGCCCCAGCATTTT

clone size: NA
D gene: TRBD1
V gene: TRBV14
J gene: TRBJ1-6
CDR3 protein: CASGFGTVNSPLHF
CDR3 DNA: TGTGCCAGTGGCTTCGGGACAGTTAATTCACCCCTCCACTTT

clone size: few
D gene: TRBD2
V gene: TRBV27
J gene: TRBJ2-7
CDR3 protein: CASSLFGGGSYEQYF
CDR3 DNA: TGTGCCAGCAGTTTATTTGGCGGGGGGTCCTACGAGCAGTACTTC

clone size: few
D gene: NA
V gene: TRBV4-2
J gene: TRBJ2-7
CDR3 protein: CASSQDGLGRGDVYEQYF
CDR3 DNA: TGTGCCAGCAGCCAAGATGGGTTAGGCAGGGGGGACGTCTACGAGCAGTACTTC

clone size: NA
D gene: TRBD1
V gene: TRBV7-9
J gene: TRBJ2-5
CDR3 protein: CATGTVNSETQYF
CDR3 DNA: TGTGCCACGGGGACAGTCAACTCAGAGACCCAGTACTTC

clone size: NA
D gene: TRBD1
V gene: TRBV18
J gene: TRBJ1-2
CDR3 protein: CASSPSDRGDYGYTF
CDR3 DNA: TGTGCCAGCTCACCATCGGACAGGGGGGACTATGGCTACACCTTC

clone size: NA
D gene: NA
V gene: TRBV7-2
J gene: TRBJ1-3
CDR3 protein: CASSSMGGIGNTIYF
CDR3 DNA: TGTGCCAGCAGCTCCATGGGAGGAATTGGAAACACCATATATTTT

clone size: NA
D gene: NA
V gene: TRBV2
J gene: TRBJ2-6
CDR3 protein: CASSEPQFSGANVLTF
CDR3 DNA: TGTGCCAGCAGTGAACCACAATTCTCTGGGGCCAACGTCCTGACTTTC

clone size: NA
D gene: NA
V gene: TRBV11-2
J gene: TRBJ1-2
CDR3 protein: CASSLSGHGYTF
CDR3 DNA: TGTGCCAGCAGCTTATCAGGTCATGGCTACACCTTC

clone size: NA
D gene: NA
V gene: TRBV6-4
J gene: TRBJ1-2
CDR3 protein: CASSEDTNYGYTF
CDR3 DNA: TGTGCCAGCAGTGAGGACACTAACTATGGCTACACCTTC

clone size: NA
D gene: NA
V gene: TRBV19
J gene: TRBJ2-1
CDR3 protein: CASSIESKRRSYNEQFF
CDR3 DNA: TGTGCCAGTAGTATAGAATCAAAGCGGCGCTCCTACAATGAGCAGTTCTTC

clone size: NA
D gene: NA
V gene: TRBV19
J gene: TRBJ2-1
CDR3 protein: CASSVGVPGYEQFF
CDR3 DNA: TGTGCCAGTAGTGTTGGGGTCCCGGGGTATGAGCAGTTCTTC

clone size: NA
D gene: NA
V gene: TRBV21-1
J gene: TRBJ1-1
CDR3 protein: CASSKGYTGGMNTEAFF
CDR3 DNA: TGTGCCAGCAGCAAAGGATACACGGGGGGGATGAACACTGAAGCTTTCTTT

clone size: NA
D gene: NA
V gene: TRBV9
J gene: TRBJ1-5
CDR3 protein: CASSDGTNNQPQHF
CDR3 DNA: TGTGCCAGCAGCGACGGGACAAATAATCAGCCCCAGCATTTT

clone size: NA
D gene: NA
V gene: TRBV28
J gene: TRBJ1-4
CDR3 protein: CASSSSTRANEKLFF
CDR3 DNA: TGTGCCAGCAGTTCCTCGACTCGCGCTAATGAAAAACTGTTTTTT

clone size: few
D gene: NA
V gene: TRBV6-1
J gene: TRBJ2-7
CDR3 protein: CASGDYEQYF
CDR3 DNA: TGTGCCTCGGGGGATTACGAGCAGTACTTC

clone size: NA
D gene: NA
V gene: TRBV19
J gene: TRBJ1-2
CDR3 protein: CASSTQGGGYTF
CDR3 DNA: TGTGCCAGTAGTACCCAGGGTGGGGGCTACACCTTC

clone size: once
D gene: NA
V gene: TRBV9
J gene: TRBJ2-2
CDR3 protein: CASSARAGTGELFF
CDR3 DNA: TGTGCCAGCAGCGCCCGCGCGGGGACCGGGGAGCTGTTTTTT

clone size: NA
D gene: NA
V gene: TRBV9
J gene: TRBJ1-2
CDR3 protein: CASSVAASRGKGYTF
CDR3 DNA: TGTGCCAGCAGCGTAGCCGCCTCTCGGGGAAAGGGCTACACCTTC

clone size: NA
D gene: NA
V gene: TRBV7-9
J gene: TRBJ2-4
CDR3 protein: CASSSLEGSGILAKNIQYF
CDR3 DNA: TGTGCCAGCAGCTCATTAGAGGGTTCCGGGATACTAGCCAAAAACATTCAGTACTTC

clone size: NA
D gene: NA
V gene: TRBV27
J gene: TRBJ1-5
CDR3 protein: CASSWGRAQPQHF
CDR3 DNA: TGTGCCAGCAGCTGGGGCAGGGCTCAGCCCCAGCATTTT

clone size: NA
D gene: NA
V gene: TRBV4-2
J gene: TRBJ2-1
CDR3 protein: CASSQERARDNEQFF
CDR3 DNA: TGTGCCAGCAGCCAAGAAAGAGCGCGGGACAATGAGCAGTTCTTC

clone size: NA
D gene: TRBD2
V gene: TRBV29-1
J gene: TRBJ2-1
CDR3 protein: CSVATPRGGNEQFF
CDR3 DNA: TGCAGCGTCGCAACGCCTAGGGGAGGGAATGAGCAGTTCTTC

clone size: once
D gene: TRBD1
V gene: TRBV7-8
J gene: TRBJ1-1
CDR3 protein: CASSLGWDRYITEAFF
CDR3 DNA: TGTGCCAGCAGCTTGGGATGGGACAGGTATATCACTGAAGCTTTCTTT

clone size: NA
D gene: TRBD2
V gene: TRBV6-4
J gene: TRBJ2-3
CDR3 protein: CASSETGGPFTDTQYF
CDR3 DNA: TGTGCCAGCAGTGAGACGGGGGGGCCTTTCACAGATACGCAGTATTTT

clone size: NA
D gene: TRBD1
V gene: TRBV25-1
J gene: TRBJ2-7
CDR3 protein: CASSEYMGQGYEQYF
CDR3 DNA: TGTGCCAGCAGTGAATATATGGGACAGGGCTACGAGCAGTACTTC

clone size: NA
D gene: TRBD1
V gene: TRBV30
J gene: TRBJ2-5
CDR3 protein: CAWSPLGTGGLSRETQYF
CDR3 DNA: TGTGCCTGGAGTCCACTCGGGACAGGGGGCCTGTCTCGAGAGACCCAGTACTTC

clone size: NA
D gene: NA
V gene: TRBV6-1
J gene: TRBJ2-3
CDR3 protein: CASKEAGLLTDTQYF
CDR3 DNA: TGTGCCAGCAAAGAGGCGGGACTCCTCACAGATACGCAGTATTTT